This is a list of T cell receptor beta chains from one sample in a study of blood T cell repertoires in COVID-19. Produced via immunoSEQ multiplex PCR; TCRdb's table is partial and in-frame only. The table has roughly 290,000 clones, over 80% seen once. Sequenced: peripheral blood. The receptors derive from a woman aged 45 to 65 with active or convalescent COVID-19. The CDR3 runs from the conserved cysteine through the conserved F or W. The order of the fields is D gene, J gene, V gene, clone size, CDR3 DNA, CDR3 protein. D genes are given only for firm matches. A clone size is listed for some rows: how often the clone was seen (once, few, many), or a class if it is expanded.

d_gene: TRBD1; j_gene: TRBJ1-4; v_gene: TRBV9; abundance: .; CDR3nt: TGTGCCAGCAGCGTGAACCGGGACAGCCCTAATGAAAAACTGTTTTTT; CDR3aa: CASSVNRDSPNEKLFF
d_gene: TRBD1; j_gene: TRBJ1-1; v_gene: TRBV18; abundance: once; CDR3nt: TGTGCCAGCTCACCTTACGGGACAGGGAGCTCGGAAGCTTTCTTT; CDR3aa: CASSPYGTGSSEAFF
d_gene: .; j_gene: TRBJ2-1; v_gene: TRBV7-9; abundance: .; CDR3nt: TGTGCCAGCAGTGGGGGGAGCTCCTACAATGAGCAGTTCTTC; CDR3aa: CASSGGSSYNEQFF
d_gene: TRBD1; j_gene: TRBJ1-4; v_gene: TRBV20-1; abundance: .; CDR3nt: TGCAGTGCTAGTTCAGGGGGCCTGGGGGAAAAACTGTTTTTT; CDR3aa: CSASSGGLGEKLFF
d_gene: TRBD1; j_gene: TRBJ1-4; v_gene: TRBV30; abundance: .; CDR3nt: TGTGCCTGGAGGACAGGGATGGCCACTAATGAAAAACTGTTTTTT; CDR3aa: CAWRTGMATNEKLFF
d_gene: TRBD1; j_gene: TRBJ1-5; v_gene: TRBV28; abundance: few; CDR3nt: TGTGCCAGCAGTGAGACAGGGAAGAATCAGCCCCAGCATTTT; CDR3aa: CASSETGKNQPQHF
d_gene: .; j_gene: TRBJ1-3; v_gene: TRBV28; abundance: .; CDR3nt: TGTGCCAGCAGTTTAAACAGGTTGACGGCCGGAAACACCATATATTTT; CDR3aa: CASSLNRLTAGNTIYF
d_gene: .; j_gene: TRBJ2-5; v_gene: TRBV15; abundance: .; CDR3nt: TGTGCCACCAGCAGAGACCGCCAAGAGACCCAGTACTTC; CDR3aa: CATSRDRQETQYF
d_gene: .; j_gene: TRBJ1-1; v_gene: TRBV28; abundance: .; CDR3nt: TGTGCCTCGAAGGATCAGGACACTGAAGCTTTCTTT; CDR3aa: CASKDQDTEAFF
d_gene: .; j_gene: TRBJ2-6; v_gene: TRBV10-3; abundance: .; CDR3nt: TGTGCCATCAGTGATCATCGGACAGGGGCCAACGTCCTGACTTTC; CDR3aa: CAISDHRTGANVLTF
d_gene: .; j_gene: TRBJ2-1; v_gene: TRBV29-1; abundance: .; CDR3nt: TGCAGCGTTGATAATAGCGGAGGCGTGAATGAGCAGTTCTTC; CDR3aa: CSVDNSGGVNEQFF
d_gene: .; j_gene: TRBJ1-5; v_gene: TRBV6-2/TRBV6-3; abundance: .; CDR3nt: TGTGCCAGCAGTAATACCGGTTATCAGCCCCAGCATTTT; CDR3aa: CASSNTGYQPQHF
d_gene: TRBD2; j_gene: TRBJ2-1; v_gene: TRBV6-2/TRBV6-3; abundance: .; CDR3nt: TGTGCCAGCAGTTACACACACAGCTTTACTAGCGGGGGTAACTCCTACAATGAGCAGTTCTTC; CDR3aa: CASSYTHSFTSGGNSYNEQFF
d_gene: .; j_gene: TRBJ1-5; v_gene: TRBV12-5; abundance: .; CDR3nt: TGTGCTAGTGGTTTGGTCCAGGGGAGGGCCAATCAGCCCCAGCATTTT; CDR3aa: CASGLVQGRANQPQHF
d_gene: TRBD1; j_gene: TRBJ1-2; v_gene: TRBV28; abundance: .; CDR3nt: TGTGCCAGCAGATTGACAGGGGGCTATGGCTACACCTTC; CDR3aa: CASRLTGGYGYTF
d_gene: .; j_gene: TRBJ1-1; v_gene: TRBV6-5; abundance: .; CDR3nt: TGTGCCAGCAGCCAAAACAGGTACCGATCTGAAGCTTTCTTT; CDR3aa: CASSQNRYRSEAFF
d_gene: TRBD2; j_gene: TRBJ2-3; v_gene: TRBV28; abundance: .; CDR3nt: TGTGCCAGCAGCGGACTAGCGGGAGCGACAGATACGCAGTATTTT; CDR3aa: CASSGLAGATDTQYF
d_gene: .; j_gene: TRBJ2-1; v_gene: TRBV18; abundance: .; CDR3nt: TGTGCCAGCTCACCACGACTAGACAATGAGCAGTTCTTC; CDR3aa: CASSPRLDNEQFF
d_gene: TRBD2; j_gene: TRBJ2-7; v_gene: TRBV30; abundance: .; CDR3nt: TGTGCCTGGAGTGTACGACTAGCGGGTCCCTACGAGCAGTACTTC; CDR3aa: CAWSVRLAGPYEQYF
d_gene: .; j_gene: TRBJ1-1; v_gene: TRBV6-5; abundance: once; CDR3nt: TGTGCCAGCAGTTACCGGGGGGTACCTGAAGCTTTCTTT; CDR3aa: CASSYRGVPEAFF
d_gene: .; j_gene: TRBJ2-4; v_gene: TRBV24-1; abundance: .; CDR3nt: TGTGCCACCAGTGTACCAGGGCGAGCCAAAAACATTCAGTACTTC; CDR3aa: CATSVPGRAKNIQYF
d_gene: .; j_gene: TRBJ1-6; v_gene: TRBV19; abundance: .; CDR3nt: TGTGCCAGTAGTATGGGGGCCAGGGGCAATTCACCCCTCCACTTT; CDR3aa: CASSMGARGNSPLHF
d_gene: TRBD2; j_gene: TRBJ2-7; v_gene: TRBV7-8; abundance: .; CDR3nt: TGTGCCAGCAGCCCAGGGACTAGCAGGGGCCCTTACTACGAGCAGTACTTC; CDR3aa: CASSPGTSRGPYYEQYF
d_gene: TRBD1; j_gene: TRBJ1-2; v_gene: TRBV4-1; abundance: .; CDR3nt: TGCGCCAGTTCCAGGGGGCGTGATGGCTACACCTTC; CDR3aa: CASSRGRDGYTF
d_gene: .; j_gene: TRBJ1-1; v_gene: TRBV28; abundance: .; CDR3nt: TGTGCCTCAAGCCTCGGGGGGGCGGGGATGAACACTGAAGCTTTCTTT; CDR3aa: CASSLGGAGMNTEAFF
d_gene: .; j_gene: TRBJ2-6; v_gene: TRBV5-1; abundance: once; CDR3nt: TGCGCCAGCAGCTTGGACAGGGGAGGATCTGGGGCCAACGTCCTGACTTTC; CDR3aa: CASSLDRGGSGANVLTF
d_gene: TRBD1; j_gene: TRBJ1-2; v_gene: TRBV10-3; abundance: .; CDR3nt: TGTGCCATCAAGATTAGAGAGCGGGGACAGGGGTTCGATGGCTACACCTTC; CDR3aa: CAIKIRERGQGFDGYTF
d_gene: .; j_gene: TRBJ2-1; v_gene: TRBV29-1; abundance: .; CDR3nt: TGCAGCGTTCGTCCTTGGGCCCAAAGCCCCTACAATGAGCAGTTCTTC; CDR3aa: CSVRPWAQSPYNEQFF
d_gene: .; j_gene: TRBJ2-3; v_gene: TRBV7-2; abundance: .; CDR3nt: TGTGCCAGCAGCTTAGGACGGAGAACGCCGGGCACAGATACGCAGTATTTT; CDR3aa: CASSLGRRTPGTDTQYF
d_gene: .; j_gene: TRBJ2-5; v_gene: TRBV7-3; abundance: .; CDR3nt: TGTGCCAGCAGCTCCGAACCGACAGGTCCGGCGGAGACCCAGTACTTC; CDR3aa: CASSSEPTGPAETQYF
d_gene: TRBD2; j_gene: TRBJ2-5; v_gene: TRBV5-1; abundance: .; CDR3nt: TGCGCCAGCAGCTTTAGCGGGAGGGCCCAAGAAGAGACCCAGTACTTC; CDR3aa: CASSFSGRAQEETQYF